The present T cell receptor (beta chain) was sequenced within a study of blood T cell repertoires in COVID-19. The overall study: COVID-19 samples collected from the United States, Italy and Spain covered acute and convalescent phases.

Original data processing: Estimates of nucleated cell counts were drawn from the amplification of reference gene primers. Assay: immunoSEQ multiplex PCR; the TCRdb copy retains only in-frame clones and omits some. The V and J calls and clone size were taken over from that table, and D and trimming were inferred from the DNA. The sample consists of 250,000 to 300,000 clones, around 88% of them appearing once. Germline CDR1 SGHDT, CDR2 YYEEEE. The CDR3 is 12 residues long. Deletions cut 9 bases from V and 9 bases from J, with 19 bases between. V and J are TRBV5-6 and TRBJ2-7, with D possibly being TRBD1 (6 bases). This clonotype was obtained from a woman aged 30 to 39 who had recovered from COVID-19. The source material was peripheral blood. The CDR3 sequence: CATGPSRDTQYF. CDR3 nucleotide sequence: TGTGCCACCGGACCCTCCCGGGACACGCAGTACTTC.